The 20 T cell receptor beta chains reported below all come from one sample, sequenced in a study of a mutant IDH1 vaccine in newly diagnosed glioma. Assay: immunoSEQ multiplex PCR; the TCRdb copy retains only in-frame clones and omits some. The profile shows 100,000 to 120,000 clones, roughly 90% of them singletons. What these receptors recognize is not known. Time point denoted: week 11, during vaccination. In the vaccine, a single dose held 300 ug of the mutant IDH1 20-mer peptide, along with topical imiquimod. The starting material was PBMCs, obtained from a glioma patient whose treatment included an IDH1 peptide vaccine. The origin of the receptors is a woman aged 45-65 years with glioma.

The chain joins TRBV11-2 to TRBJ1-1; 8 bases are shared with TRBD1. The CDR3 runs to 13 residues. V trimming: 4 bases; J trimming: 5 bases; junction bases outside the gene matches: 3. Germline V CDR1 and CDR2: SGHAT, FQNNGV. DNA of the CDR3: TGTGCCAGCAGCTCCAGGGGGCGGACTGAAGCTTTCTTT. Translating gives CASSSRGRTEAFF.

The chain uses TRBV6-6 and TRBJ2-5; D tentatively reads TRBD1 or TRBD2 (7 bases each). The DNA end favors TRBJ2-7, so the J call may be wrong. The CDR3 totals 13 residues. CDR1 and CDR2 (germline): MNHNY, SVGAGI (reference sequence). CDR3 in DNA: TGTGCCAGCAGCCCTCAGGGGGGGGTCGAGCAGTACTTC. It codes for CASSPQGGVEQYF.

V is TRBV5-5 and J is TRBJ1-5; D is possibly TRBD1 (5 bases). Germline CDR1 and CDR2: SGHKS and YYEKEE (reference sequence). Trimming pared 3 bases from V and 0 bases from J, leaving 19 bases between. The CDR3 has 18 amino acids. The CDR3 bases are TGTGCCAGCAGCTCAGCGGTACCCGGGACGGATAGCAATCAGCCCCAGCATTTT. Protein sequence: CASSSAVPGTDSNQPQHF.

This chain uses TRBV7-2 with TRBJ1-1; D gene ambiguous. The germline gives CDR1 SGHTA, CDR2 FQGNSA. This CDR3 spans 14 amino acids. V was clipped by 4 bases and J by 1 base, with 10 bases between them. In DNA form, the CDR3 reads TGTGCCAGCAGCTCGGACCCATCGAACACTGAAGCTTTCTTT. Translating gives CASSSDPSNTEAFF.

This chain uses TRBV6-1 with TRBJ2-7, with no clear D. Looked up from germline, CDR1 is MNHNS and CDR2 is SASEGT. The CDR3 is 13 residues long. V was cut by 8 bases and J by 6 bases, with 17 bases left in between. The CDR3 nucleotides read TGTGCCAGCGGTAATAGCCCCGCGAGCGAGCAGTACTTC. Translated: CASGNSPASEQYF.

V and J are TRBV5-4 and TRBJ1-2; TRBD1 aligns across 11 bases. The germline gives CDR1 SGHNT, CDR2 YYREEE (reference sequence). V shed 4 bases, J shed 2 bases, and the junction held 4 bases outside the gene matches. The length of the CDR3 is 15 residues. This CDR3 is CASSNRDRGNYGYTF. The CDR3 DNA sequence: TGTGCCAGCAGCAACCGGGACAGGGGGAACTATGGCTACACCTTC.

This chain joins TRBV29-1 and TRBJ2-3; 8 bases fit TRBD2. The CDR3 loop spans 15 amino acids. Germline V gives CDR1 SQVTM, CDR2 ANQGSEA. Germline trimming cut 6 bases from V and 3 bases from J; bases unmatched to any gene: 11. CDR3 in amino acids: CSVTLERELTDTQYF. DNA for the CDR3: TGCAGCGTGACCCTGGAGCGGGAGTTAACAGATACGCAGTATTTT.

This chain uses TRBV10-1 with TRBJ1-4; D gene unclear. The ends were cut back, 4 bases at V and 6 bases at J, with 3 bases in the middle. The CDR3 totals 11 residues. CDR1 is WNHNN and CDR2 is SYGVQD in the germline V gene (reference sequence). CDR3 sequence reads: CASSVDEKLFF. As DNA, the CDR3 is TGCGCCAGCAGTGTAGATGAAAAACTGTTTTTT.

The table lists this clone with a few counts. This rearrangement joins TRBV28 to TRBJ2-7; D not certain. Deletions cut 3 bases from V and 3 bases from J, with 15 bases between. The CDR3 contains 15 residues. Germline CDR1 reads MDHEN; CDR2 reads SYDVKM. In nucleotides, the CDR3 is TGTGCCAGCAGTTTGGCTTTTGTGGGGAACTACGAGCAGTACTTC. As protein: CASSLAFVGNYEQYF.

The chain combines TRBV5-6 with TRBJ2-7, with D uncertain. V lost 0 bases and J 0 bases, leaving 10 bases between the germline ends. Germline lookup yields CDR1 SGHDT and CDR2 YYEEEE. This CDR3 has 15 amino acids. The DNA of the CDR3 is TGTGCCAGCAGCTTGGAGGACGCTTACTCCTACGAGCAGTACTTC. This encodes CASSLEDAYSYEQYF.

The chain carries TRBV6-5 and TRBJ1-1, with D unresolved. The length of the CDR3 is 14 residues. From germline, CDR1 is MNHEY and CDR2 SVGAGI. V gave up 6 bases and J gave up 1 base, with 12 bases separating them. CDR3 coding DNA: TGTGCCAGCAGGTCGGGCAGCCAGAACACTGAAGCTTTCTTT. It translates to CASRSGSQNTEAFF.

The chain links TRBV29-1 to TRBJ2-7; 9 nucleotides match TRBD2. Germline V CDR1 and CDR2: SQVTM, ANQGSEA. V shed 5 bases, J shed 2 bases, and the junction held 4 bases outside the gene matches. This CDR3 is 13 amino acids long. CDR3 loop: CSVLSGRTYEQYF. The CDR3, as DNA: TGCAGCGTTCTGAGCGGGAGGACCTACGAGCAGTACTTC.

The chain is built from TRBV19 and TRBJ2-1; TRBD2 aligns across 10 bases. The germline V gene has CDR1 LNHDA and CDR2 SQIVND (reference sequence). Losses at the gene ends were 6 bases for V and 4 bases for J; bases not matched to a gene: 6. The CDR3 consists of 15 residues. CDR3 loop: CASRPGLAKYNEQFF. DNA of the CDR3: TGTGCCAGTAGGCCGGGACTAGCGAAATACAATGAGCAGTTCTTC.

This clone occurred once. In the same sample, other DNA sequences code for this CDR3. This rearrangement joins TRBV6-6 to TRBJ1-1; no firm D call. This CDR3 is built from 14 residues. V was shortened by 0 bases and J by 2 bases, with 7 bases between the two germline ends. Germline V lookup: CDR1 MNHNY, CDR2 SVGAGI (reference sequence). The CDR3 loop is CASSYSEGNTEAFF. The CDR3 bases are TGTGCCAGCAGTTACTCGGAGGGTAACACTGAAGCTTTCTTT.

This clone was detected once. The V gene is TRBV6-5, the J gene TRBJ2-7, with 7 bases identical to TRBD1. Germline CDR1 and CDR2: MNHEY and SVGAGI. The CDR3 sequence is 13 residues long. Unmatched junction bases numbered 9, after V lost 8 bases and J lost 5 bases. The CDR3 sequence: CASGETGFHEQYF. The CDR3 DNA reads as TGTGCCAGCGGGGAGACAGGGTTCCACGAGCAGTACTTC.

The V and J genes are TRBV5-1 and TRBJ2-5; perhaps D is TRBD1 or TRBD2 (6 bases each). Germline V CDR1 and CDR2: SGHRS, YFSETQ. This CDR3 contains 14 residues. V shed 4 bases and J shed 4 bases, with 14 bases lying between them. CDR3 residues: CASSPGGGVETQYF. CDR3 nucleotide sequence: TGCGCCAGCAGCCCCGGAGGGGGAGTAGAGACCCAGTACTTC.

This clone was observed a single time. This chain uses TRBV5-1 with TRBJ2-1, with D perhaps TRBD2 (6 bases). The CDR3 has 14 amino acids. CDR1 and CDR2 (germline): SGHRS, YFSETQ. Between the trimmed V and J ends, which lost 4 bases and 2 bases, there was a span of 10 bases. The CDR3 region has the DNA TGCGCCAGCAGCACACTAGCAGCCTACAATGAGCAGTTCTTC. It encodes CASSTLAAYNEQFF.

The chain has TRBV7-2 and TRBJ2-3, with 13 bases matching TRBD2. The ends lost 5 bases at V and 6 bases at J; junction bases unmatched: 2. The CDR3 is made up of 14 amino acids. Per germline, CDR1 SGHTA and CDR2 FQGNSA. CDR3 region: CASSRTSGSDTQYF. The CDR3 bases are TGTGCCAGCAGCAGGACTAGCGGGAGTGATACGCAGTATTTT.

The rearrangement links TRBV9 to TRBJ1-1; D might be TRBD1 (5 bases). V lost 2 bases, J lost 4 bases, and 6 bases lay in between. This CDR3 contains 12 residues. From germline, CDR1 is SGDLS and CDR2 YYNGEE. The CDR3 reads CASSVGGTEAFF. In DNA, the CDR3 is TGTGCCAGCAGCGTTGGGGGCACTGAAGCTTTCTTT.

The CDR3 nucleotides are TGCGCCAGCAGCCAAGGGGCCGTGCGGGGGCCGAACACCGGGGAGCTGTTTTTT. Translation gives CASSQGAVRGPNTGELFF. The chain joins TRBV4-1 to TRBJ2-2, with TRBD2 as a possible D gene (7 bases). The CDR3 runs to 18 residues. The V gene's germline CDR1 is MGHRA and CDR2 YSYEKL. Trimming stripped 1 base from V and 0 bases from J, with 15 bases between.